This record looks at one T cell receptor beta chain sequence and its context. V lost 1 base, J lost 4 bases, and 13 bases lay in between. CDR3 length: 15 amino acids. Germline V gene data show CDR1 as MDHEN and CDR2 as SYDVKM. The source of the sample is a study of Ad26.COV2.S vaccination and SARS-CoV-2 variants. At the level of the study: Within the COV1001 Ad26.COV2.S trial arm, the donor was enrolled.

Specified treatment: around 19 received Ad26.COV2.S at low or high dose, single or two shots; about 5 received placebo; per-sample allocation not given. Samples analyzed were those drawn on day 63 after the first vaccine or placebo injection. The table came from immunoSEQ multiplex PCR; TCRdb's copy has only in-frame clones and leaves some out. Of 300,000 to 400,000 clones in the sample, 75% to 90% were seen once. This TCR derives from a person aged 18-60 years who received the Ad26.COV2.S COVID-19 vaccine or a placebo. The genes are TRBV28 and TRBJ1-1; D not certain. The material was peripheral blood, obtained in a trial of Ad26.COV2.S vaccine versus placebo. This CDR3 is CASSLYEGFVTEAFF. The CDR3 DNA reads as TGTGCCAGCAGTTTATACGAGGGTTTCGTCACTGAAGCTTTCTTT.